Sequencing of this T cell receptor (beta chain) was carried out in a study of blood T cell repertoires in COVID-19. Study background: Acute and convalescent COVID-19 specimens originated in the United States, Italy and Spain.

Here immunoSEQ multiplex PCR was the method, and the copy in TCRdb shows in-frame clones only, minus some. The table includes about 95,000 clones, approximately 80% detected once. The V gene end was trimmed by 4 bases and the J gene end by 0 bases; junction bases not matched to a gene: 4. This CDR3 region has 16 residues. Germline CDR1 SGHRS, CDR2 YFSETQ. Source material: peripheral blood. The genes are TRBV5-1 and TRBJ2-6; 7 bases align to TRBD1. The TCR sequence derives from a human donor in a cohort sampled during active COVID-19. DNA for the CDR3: TGCGCCAGCAGCAAGGGACAGAACTCTGGGGCCAACGTCCTGACTTTC. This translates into CASSKGQNSGANVLTF.